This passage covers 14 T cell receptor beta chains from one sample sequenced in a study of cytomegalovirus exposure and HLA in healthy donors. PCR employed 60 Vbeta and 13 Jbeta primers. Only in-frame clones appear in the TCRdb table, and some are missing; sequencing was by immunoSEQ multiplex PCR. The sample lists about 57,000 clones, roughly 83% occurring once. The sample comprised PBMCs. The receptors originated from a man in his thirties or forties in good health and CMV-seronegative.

DNA of the CDR3: TGTGCCAGCAGCGTAGGCCTGGGGAGCGGGGGCCTCGGGATGAATGAGCAGTTCTTC. Its protein product is CASSVGLGSGGLGMNEQFF. The chain recombines TRBV9 with TRBJ2-1, with 8 bases fitting TRBD2. The CDR3 has 19 amino acids. The germline V gene has CDR1 SGDLS and CDR2 YYNGEE. V shed 0 bases and J 7 bases; nucleotides not matched to a gene: 18. Filled out from reference TRBV9 and TRBJ2-1, the complete variable domain reads DSGVTQTPKHLITATGQRVTLRCSPRSGDLSVYWYQQSLDQGLQFLIQYYNGEERAKGNILERFSAQQFPDLHSELNLSSLELGDSALYFCASSVGLGSGGLGMNEQFFGPGTRLTVL.

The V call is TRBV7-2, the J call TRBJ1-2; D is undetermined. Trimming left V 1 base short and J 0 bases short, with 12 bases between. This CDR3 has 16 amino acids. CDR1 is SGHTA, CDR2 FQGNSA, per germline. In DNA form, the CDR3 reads TGTGCCAGCAGCTTAGACTTACTGCTGACTAACTATGGCTACACCTTC. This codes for CASSLDLLLTNYGYTF.

CDR3 in amino acids: CASSYWTDNSPLHF. The CDR3 nucleotides read TGTGCCAGCAGCTATTGGACAGATAATTCACCCCTCCACTTT. V gene TRBV7-9 combines with J gene TRBJ1-6; tentative D call: TRBD1 (6 bases). The CDR3 sequence is 14 residues long. Germline V CDR1 and CDR2: SEHNR, FQNEAQ (reference sequence). Trimming left V 4 bases short and J 5 bases short, with 9 bases between. The full variable domain, its missing parts supplied by reference TRBV7-9 and TRBJ1-6, is DTGVSQNPRHKITKRGQNVTFRCDPISEHNRLYWYRQTLGQGPEFLTYFQNEAQLEKSRLLSDRFSAERPKGSFSTLEIQRTEQGDSAMYLCASSYWTDNSPLHFGNGTRLTVT.

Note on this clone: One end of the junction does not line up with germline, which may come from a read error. The CDR3 is CATSDLDYDEQFF. DNA for the CDR3: TGTGCCACCTCAGACTTGGACTACGATGAGCAGTTCTTC. This sequence joins TRBV27 and TRBJ2-1; tentative D call: TRBD2 (6 bases). Germline V gene data show CDR1 as MNHEY and CDR2 as SMNVEV (reference sequence). This CDR3 contains 13 residues.

The CDR3 protein is CASSSRDREYEQYF. The CDR3 DNA reads TGTGCCAGCAGCTCAAGGGACAGGGAGTACGAGCAGTACTTC. The chain is built from TRBV6-5 and TRBJ2-7; TRBD1 aligns across 9 bases. The V gene end was trimmed by 6 bases and the J gene end by 4 bases; junction bases not matched to a gene: 7. The CDR3 runs 14 residues. Germline CDR1 MNHEY, CDR2 SVGAGI.

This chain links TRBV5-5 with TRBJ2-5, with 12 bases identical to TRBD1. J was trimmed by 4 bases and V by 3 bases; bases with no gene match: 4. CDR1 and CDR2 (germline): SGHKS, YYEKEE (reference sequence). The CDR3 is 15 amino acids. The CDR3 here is CASSWGQGARETQYF. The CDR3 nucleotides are TGTGCCAGCAGCTGGGGACAGGGGGCAAGAGAGACCCAGTACTTC. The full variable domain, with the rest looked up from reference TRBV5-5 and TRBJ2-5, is DAGVTQSPTHLIKTRGQQVTLRCSPISGHKSVSWYQQVLGQGPQFIFQYYEKEERGRGNFPDRFSARQFPNYSSELNVNALLLGDSALYLCASSWGQGARETQYFGPGTRLLVL.

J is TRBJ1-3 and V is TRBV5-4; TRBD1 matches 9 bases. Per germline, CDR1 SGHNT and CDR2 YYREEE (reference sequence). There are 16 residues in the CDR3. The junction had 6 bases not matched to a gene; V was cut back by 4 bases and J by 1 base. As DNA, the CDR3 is TGTGCCAGCAGCATAACCGGGACAGGGTCTGGAAACACCATATATTTT. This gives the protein CASSITGTGSGNTIYF.

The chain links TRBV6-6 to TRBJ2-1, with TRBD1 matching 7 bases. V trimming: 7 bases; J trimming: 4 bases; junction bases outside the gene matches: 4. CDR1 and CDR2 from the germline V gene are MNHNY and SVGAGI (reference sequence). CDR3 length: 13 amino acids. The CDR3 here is CASTSGGYNEQFF. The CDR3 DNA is TGTGCCAGCACCTCAGGGGGTTACAATGAGCAGTTCTTC.

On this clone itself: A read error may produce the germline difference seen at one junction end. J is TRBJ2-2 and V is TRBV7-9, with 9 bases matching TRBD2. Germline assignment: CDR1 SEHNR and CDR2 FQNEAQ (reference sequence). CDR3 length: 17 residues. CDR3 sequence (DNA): TGTTCCAGCAGCCCGCCTTCTAGCGGGATGAACACCGGGGAGCTGTTTTTT. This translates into CSSSPPSSGMNTGELFF.

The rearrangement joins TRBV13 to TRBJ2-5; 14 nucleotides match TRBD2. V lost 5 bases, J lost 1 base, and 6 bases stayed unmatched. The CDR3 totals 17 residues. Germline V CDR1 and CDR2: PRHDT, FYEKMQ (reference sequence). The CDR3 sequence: CASSAGLAGATQETQYF. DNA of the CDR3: TGTGCCAGCAGCGCGGGACTAGCGGGGGCCACCCAAGAGACCCAGTACTTC. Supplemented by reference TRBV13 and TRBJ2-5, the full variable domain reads AAGVIQSPRHLIKEKRETATLKCYPIPRHDTVYWYQQGPGQDPQFLISFYEKMQSDKGSIPDRFSAQQFSDYHSELNMSSLELGDSALYFCASSAGLAGATQETQYFGPGTRLLVL.

The CDR3 DNA sequence: TGTGCCACCACCGAATTCGGGACTGGACAAGATACGCAGTATTTT. Its translation: CATTEFGTGQDTQYF. This chain links TRBV15 with TRBJ2-3; possibly TRBD2 for D (6 bases). The CDR3 totals 15 residues. V was cut by 7 bases and J by 5 bases, with 19 bases left in between. In germline, CDR1 is LNHNV, CDR2 YYDKDF (reference sequence).

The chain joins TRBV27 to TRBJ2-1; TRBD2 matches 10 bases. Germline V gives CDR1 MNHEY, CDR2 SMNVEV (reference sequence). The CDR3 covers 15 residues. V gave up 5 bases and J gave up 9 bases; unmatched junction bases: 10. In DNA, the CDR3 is TGTGCCAGCAGTCCCATTATTTGGACTAGCGGTGAGCAGTTCTTC. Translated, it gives CASSPIIWTSGEQFF.

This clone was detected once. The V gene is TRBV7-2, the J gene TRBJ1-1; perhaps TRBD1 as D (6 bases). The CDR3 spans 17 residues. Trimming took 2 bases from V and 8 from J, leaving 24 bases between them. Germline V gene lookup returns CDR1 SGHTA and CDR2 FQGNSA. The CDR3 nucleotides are TGTGCCAGCAGCTTAAGGGCCCCTTTGACAGGTCAGGGGGAAGCTTTCTTT. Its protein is CASSLRAPLTGQGEAFF.

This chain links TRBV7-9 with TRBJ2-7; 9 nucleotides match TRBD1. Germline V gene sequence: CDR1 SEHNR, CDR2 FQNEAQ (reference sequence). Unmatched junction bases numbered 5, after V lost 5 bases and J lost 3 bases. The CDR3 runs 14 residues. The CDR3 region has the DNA TGTGCCAGCAGCCCCAGGGACAGGGACTACGAGCAGTACTTC. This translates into CASSPRDRDYEQYF.